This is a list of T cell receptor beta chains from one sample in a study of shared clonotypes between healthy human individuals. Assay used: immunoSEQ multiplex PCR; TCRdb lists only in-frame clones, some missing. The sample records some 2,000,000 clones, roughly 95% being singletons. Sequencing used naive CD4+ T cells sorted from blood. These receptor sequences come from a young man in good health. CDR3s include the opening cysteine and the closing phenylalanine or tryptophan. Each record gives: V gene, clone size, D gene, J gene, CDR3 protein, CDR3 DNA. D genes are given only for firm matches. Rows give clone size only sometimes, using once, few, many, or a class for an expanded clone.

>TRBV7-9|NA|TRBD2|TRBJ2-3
CASSLNAGVGTDTQYF
TGTGCCAGCAGCCTTAATGCGGGGGTGGGCACAGATACGCAGTATTTT
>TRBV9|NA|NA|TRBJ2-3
CATNPGPSTDTQYF
TGTGCCACAAACCCCGGACCAAGCACAGATACGCAGTATTTT
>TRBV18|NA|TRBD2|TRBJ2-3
CASSPRAGTSASTDTQYF
TGTGCCAGCTCACCACGCGCCGGGACTAGCGCGAGCACAGATACGCAGTATTTT
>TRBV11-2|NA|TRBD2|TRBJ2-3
CASSLLTSSFVDTQYF
TGTGCCAGCAGCTTGCTGACTAGCTCTTTCGTAGATACGCAGTATTTT
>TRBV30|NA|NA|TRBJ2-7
CAAIGTRTSYEQYF
TGTGCCGCAATAGGGACGCGGACCTCCTACGAGCAGTACTTC
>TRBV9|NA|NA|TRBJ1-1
CASSVAAGSGLKSEAFF
TGTGCCAGCAGCGTAGCTGCCGGGAGCGGATTGAAGTCTGAAGCTTTCTTT
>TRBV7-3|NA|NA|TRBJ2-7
CASSPGPDYEQYF
TGTGCCAGCAGCCCCGGACCGGACTACGAGCAGTACTTC
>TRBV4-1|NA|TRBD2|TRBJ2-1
CASSLTPVGSGGVDEQFF
TGCGCCAGCAGCCTGACGCCGGTCGGTAGCGGGGGGGTCGATGAGCAGTTCTTC
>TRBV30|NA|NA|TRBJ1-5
CAWSGSTVGNQPQHF
TGTGCCTGGAGCGGCTCGACAGTGGGTAATCAGCCCCAGCATTTT
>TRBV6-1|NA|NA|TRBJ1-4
CASSEVSLGGEKLFF
TGTGCCAGCAGTGAAGTAAGCCTAGGAGGGGAAAAACTGTTTTTT
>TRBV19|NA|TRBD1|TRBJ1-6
CASTRDRGSPLHF
TGTGCCAGTACCCGGGACAGGGGCTCACCCCTCCACTTT
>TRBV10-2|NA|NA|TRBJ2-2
CASSLDGNTGELFF
TGCGCCAGCAGCCTGGACGGGAACACCGGGGAGCTGTTTTTT
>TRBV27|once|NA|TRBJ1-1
CASSSLTTEAFF
TGTGCCAGCAGTTCTCTAACCACTGAAGCTTTCTTT
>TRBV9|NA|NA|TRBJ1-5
CASSVGQGGNQPQHF
TGTGCCAGCAGCGTAGGGCAGGGTGGCAATCAGCCCCAGCATTTT
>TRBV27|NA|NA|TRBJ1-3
CASSLFEGNTIYF
TGTGCCAGCAGTTTATTCGAGGGAAACACCATATATTTT
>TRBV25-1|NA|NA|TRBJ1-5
CATQGRGNQPQHF
TGTGCCACTCAGGGCAGGGGAAATCAGCCCCAGCATTTT
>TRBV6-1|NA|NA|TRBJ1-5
CASSRRTASNQPQHF
TGTGCCAGCAGTCGACGGACAGCCAGCAATCAGCCCCAGCATTTT
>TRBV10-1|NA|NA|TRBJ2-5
CASSPGLQETQYF
TGCGCCAGCAGTCCAGGGCTACAAGAGACCCAGTACTTC
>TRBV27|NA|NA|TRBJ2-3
CASSSGVTQYF
TGTGCCAGCAGTTCGGGGGTAACGCAGTATTTT
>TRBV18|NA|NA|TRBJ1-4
CASSPGSTNEKLFF
TGTGCCAGCTCACCTGGGTCAACTAATGAAAAACTGTTTTTT
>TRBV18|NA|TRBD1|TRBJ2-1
CASSPGDRGFF
TGTGCCAGCTCACCGGGGGACAGAGGGTTCTTC
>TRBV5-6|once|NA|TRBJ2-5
CASSLGRRETQYF
TGTGCCAGCAGCTTGGGTAGGAGGGAGACCCAGTACTTC
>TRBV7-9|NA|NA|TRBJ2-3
CASSSTTDTQYF
TGTGCCAGCAGCTCAACTACGGATACGCAGTATTTT
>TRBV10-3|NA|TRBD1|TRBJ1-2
CASGQGGYGYTF
TGTGCCAGTGGACAGGGAGGCTATGGCTACACCTTC
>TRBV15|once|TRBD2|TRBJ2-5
CATSRVTSGRGETQYF
TGTGCCACCAGCAGAGTGACTAGCGGGAGAGGAGAGACCCAGTACTTC
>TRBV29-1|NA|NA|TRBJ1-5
CSVVEGSQPQHF
TGCAGCGTTGTAGAGGGAAGTCAGCCCCAGCATTTT
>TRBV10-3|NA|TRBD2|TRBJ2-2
CAISKGLAGGTGELFF
TGTGCCATCAGTAAGGGACTAGCGGGAGGCACCGGGGAGCTGTTTTTT
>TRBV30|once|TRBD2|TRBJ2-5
CAWSWTSGGVIKTQYF
TGTGCCTGGAGTTGGACTAGCGGGGGGGTTATCAAGACCCAGTACTTC
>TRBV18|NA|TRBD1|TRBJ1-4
CASSPGWVGTDNEKLFF
TGTGCCAGCTCACCAGGATGGGTAGGGACAGATAATGAAAAACTGTTTTTT
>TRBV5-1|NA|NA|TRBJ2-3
CASSLAQRGDTQYF
TGCGCCAGCAGCTTGGCACAACGGGGAGATACGCAGTATTTT
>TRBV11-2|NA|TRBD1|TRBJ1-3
CASSNNRGSGNTIYF
TGTGCCAGCAGCAATAACAGGGGATCTGGAAACACCATATATTTT
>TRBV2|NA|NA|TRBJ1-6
CASSESGQSSYNSPLHF
TGTGCCAGCAGTGAATCTGGCCAGAGCTCCTATAATTCACCCCTCCACTTT
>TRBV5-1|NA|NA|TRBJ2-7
CASSLESRGFYEQYF
TGCGCCAGCAGCTTGGAGTCTAGGGGATTCTACGAGCAGTACTTC
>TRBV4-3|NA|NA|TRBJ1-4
CASSRIISQSLNEKLFF
TGCGCCAGCAGCCGCATCATATCACAGTCCCTTAATGAAAAACTGTTTTTT
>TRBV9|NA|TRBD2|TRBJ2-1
CASSVGLAGVGEQFF
TGTGCCAGCAGCGTAGGACTAGCGGGAGTTGGTGAGCAGTTCTTC
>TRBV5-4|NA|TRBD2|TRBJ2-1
CASSLTGGYNEQFF
TGTGCCAGCAGCTTGACGGGAGGCTACAATGAGCAGTTCTTC
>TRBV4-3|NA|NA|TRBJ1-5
CASSQEPGAQPQHF
TGCGCCAGCAGCCAAGAACCGGGGGCTCAGCCCCAGCATTTT
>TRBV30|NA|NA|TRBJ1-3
CAWGTVSGNTIYF
TGTGCCTGGGGGACGGTCTCTGGAAACACCATATATTTT
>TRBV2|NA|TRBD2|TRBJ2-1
CASIHSGGLSYNEQFF
TGTGCCAGCATTCATAGCGGGGGGTTATCCTACAATGAGCAGTTCTTC
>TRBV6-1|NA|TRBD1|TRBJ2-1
CASSEVRQGSNEQFF
TGTGCCAGCAGTGAAGTACGACAGGGGTCCAATGAGCAGTTCTTC
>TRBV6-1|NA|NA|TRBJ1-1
CASSDSGTATEAFF
TGTGCCAGCAGTGATTCTGGGACGGCAACTGAAGCTTTCTTT
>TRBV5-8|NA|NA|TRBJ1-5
CASSLATGSLYQPQHF
TGTGCCAGCAGCTTGGCCACAGGGAGCTTATATCAGCCCCAGCATTTT
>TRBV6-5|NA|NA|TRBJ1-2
CASTVQGAKGYTF
TGTGCCAGCACCGTACAGGGTGCTAAAGGCTACACCTTC
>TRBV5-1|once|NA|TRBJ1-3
CASSLPGAGNTIYF
TGCGCCAGCAGCTTGCCGGGGGCTGGAAACACCATATATTTT
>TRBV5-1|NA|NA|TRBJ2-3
CASNEGGRTDTQYF
TGCGCCAGCAATGAGGGGGGGCGCACAGATACGCAGTATTTT
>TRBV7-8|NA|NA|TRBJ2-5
CASSLGGTRKETQYF
TGTGCCAGCAGCTTAGGAGGGACGCGGAAAGAGACCCAGTACTTC
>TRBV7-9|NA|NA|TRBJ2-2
CASSPRGANTGELFF
TGTGCCAGCTCCCCAAGGGGGGCGAACACCGGGGAGCTGTTTTTT
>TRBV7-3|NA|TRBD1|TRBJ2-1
CASSSMTGGNEQFF
TGTGCCAGCAGCTCAATGACAGGGGGCAATGAGCAGTTCTTC
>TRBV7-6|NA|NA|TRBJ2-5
CASSLAAPPAEQYF
TGTGCCAGCAGCTTAGCAGCTCCCCCGGCTGAGCAGTACTTC
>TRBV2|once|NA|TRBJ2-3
CASSVRVSTDTQYF
TGTGCCAGCAGTGTCAGGGTTAGCACAGATACGCAGTATTTT
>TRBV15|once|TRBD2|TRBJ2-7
CATSRDRYTSVSYEQYF
TGTGCCACCAGCAGAGATCGGTATACTAGCGTTTCCTACGAGCAGTACTTC
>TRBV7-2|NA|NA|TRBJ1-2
CASSQQGNYGYTF
TGTGCCAGCAGCCAACAGGGAAATTATGGCTACACCTTC
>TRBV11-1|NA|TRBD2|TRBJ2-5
CASAGGGGETQYF
TGTGCCAGCGCTGGCGGCGGGGGGGAGACCCAGTACTTC